This T cell receptor (beta chain) was documented in a study of blood T cells in healthy people across ages. On this clonotype itself: Its antigen is unidentified. This sequence may be a read error, since a much larger clone differs from it by one base.

Samples each had at least 5.5 micrograms of total RNA extracted. Whole-study findings and limits: TCR beta diversity, measured per million T cells, fell in a roughly linear way with age.

Combining a sample-barcoded 5' primer with a J-beta primer mix, a second PCR ran for about 7 to 11 cycles. Template switching added a 12-random-nucleotide identifier to every cDNA molecule. At least 2.5 million CDR3-containing paired-end reads were obtained per sample. Using its own MiXCR run on the 5' RACE reads, TCRdb lists one record per CDR3 protein. Of around 1,900,000 distinct CDR3 sequences in the sample, about two fifths were seen once. Germline V lookup: CDR1 SGHTA, CDR2 FQGNSA. The CDR3 runs 15 residues. The sample comprised blood. The chain couples TRBV7-2 to TRBJ2-4, with D maybe TRBD2 (7 bases). The J call could be wrong; TRBJ2-7 is a better fit for the DNA end. The receptor was isolated from a human donor in good health. DNA for the CDR3: TGTGCCAGCAACCCCCCTGGGGGGGGCGCGTACGAGCAGTACTTC. This translates into CASNPPGGGAYEQYF.